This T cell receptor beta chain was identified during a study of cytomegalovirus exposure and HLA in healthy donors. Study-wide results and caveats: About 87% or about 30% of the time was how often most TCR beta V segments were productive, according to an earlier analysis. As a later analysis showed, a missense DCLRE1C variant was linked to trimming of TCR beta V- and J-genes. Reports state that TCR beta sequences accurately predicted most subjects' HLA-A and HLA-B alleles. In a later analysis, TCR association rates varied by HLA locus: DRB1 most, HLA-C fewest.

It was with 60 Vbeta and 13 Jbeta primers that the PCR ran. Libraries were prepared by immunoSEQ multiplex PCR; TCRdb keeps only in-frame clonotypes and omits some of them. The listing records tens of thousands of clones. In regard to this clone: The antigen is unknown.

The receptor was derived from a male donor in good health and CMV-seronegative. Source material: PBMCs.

This CDR3 is CASSLAGLAWETQYF. The CDR3 DNA follows: TGTGCCAGCAGTTTAGCAGGCCTGGCGTGGGAGACCCAGTACTTC. The J gene is TRBJ2-5, the V gene TRBV27; D is unresolved. CDR3 size: 15 residues. The V end was cut by 2 bases, the J end by 5 bases, with 15 bases between. Germline V lookup: CDR1 MNHEY, CDR2 SMNVEV (reference sequence).